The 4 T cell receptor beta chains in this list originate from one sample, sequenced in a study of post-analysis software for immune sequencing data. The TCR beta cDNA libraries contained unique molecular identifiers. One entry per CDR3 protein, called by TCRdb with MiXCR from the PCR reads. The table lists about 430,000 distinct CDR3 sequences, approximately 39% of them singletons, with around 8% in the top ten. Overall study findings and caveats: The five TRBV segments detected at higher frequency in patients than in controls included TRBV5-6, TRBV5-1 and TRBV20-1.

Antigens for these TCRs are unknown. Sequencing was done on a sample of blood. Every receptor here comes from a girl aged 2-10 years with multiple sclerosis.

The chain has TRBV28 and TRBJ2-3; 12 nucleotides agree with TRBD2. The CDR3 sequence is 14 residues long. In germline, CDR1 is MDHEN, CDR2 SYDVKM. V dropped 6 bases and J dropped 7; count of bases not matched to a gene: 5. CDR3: CASSSSGGAHTQYF. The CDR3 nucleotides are TGTGCCAGCAGCTCTAGCGGGGGGGCGCATACGCAGTATTTT.

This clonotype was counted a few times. This CDR3 is CASSPRDRASYNEQFF. DNA of the CDR3: TGTGCCAGCAGTCCCCGGGACAGGGCCTCCTACAATGAGCAGTTCTTC. V usage is TRBV28 and J usage is TRBJ2-1, with 9 bases fitting TRBD1. CDR1 is MDHEN and CDR2 is SYDVKM in the germline V gene. The CDR3 loop spans 16 amino acids. The ends lost 5 bases at V and 0 bases at J; junction bases unmatched: 5.

The CDR3 nucleotides are TGTGCCAGCAGTTACGGCCCCGGGACTAGGGACTACAATGAGCAGTTCTTC. As protein: CASSYGPGTRDYNEQFF. The chain recombines TRBV6-5 with TRBJ2-1; 8 positions agree with TRBD2. CDR1 is MNHEY and CDR2 is SVGAGI in the germline V gene. The CDR3 extends over 17 amino acids. J lost 3 bases, V lost 2 bases, and 9 bases had no gene match.

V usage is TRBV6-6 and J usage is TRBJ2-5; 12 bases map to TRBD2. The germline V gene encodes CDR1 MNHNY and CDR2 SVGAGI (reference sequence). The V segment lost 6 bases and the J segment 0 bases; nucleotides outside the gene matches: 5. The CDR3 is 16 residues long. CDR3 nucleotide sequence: TGTGCCAGCAGCACTACTAGCGGGAGGTACCAAGAGACCCAGTACTTC. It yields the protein CASSTTSGRYQETQYF.